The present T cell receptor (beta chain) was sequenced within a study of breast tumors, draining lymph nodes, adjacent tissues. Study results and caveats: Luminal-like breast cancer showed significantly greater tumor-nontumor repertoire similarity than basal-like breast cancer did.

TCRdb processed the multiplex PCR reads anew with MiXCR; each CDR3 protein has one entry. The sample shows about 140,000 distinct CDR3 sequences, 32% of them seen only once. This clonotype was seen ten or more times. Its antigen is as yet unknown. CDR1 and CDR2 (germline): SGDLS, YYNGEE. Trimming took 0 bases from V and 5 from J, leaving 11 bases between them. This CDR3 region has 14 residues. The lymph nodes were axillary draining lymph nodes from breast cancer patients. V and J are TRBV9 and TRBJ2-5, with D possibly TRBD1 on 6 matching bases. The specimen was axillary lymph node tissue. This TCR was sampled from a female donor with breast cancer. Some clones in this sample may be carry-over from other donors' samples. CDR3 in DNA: TGTGCCAGCAGCGTAGGACAGGCGGCCGAGACCCAGTACTTC. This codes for CASSVGQAAETQYF. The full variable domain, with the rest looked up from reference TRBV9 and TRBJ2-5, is DSGVTQTPKHLITATGQRVTLRCSPRSGDLSVYWYQQSLDQGLQFLIQYYNGEERAKGNILERFSAQQFPDLHSELNLSSLELGDSALYFCASSVGQAAETQYFGPGTRLLVL.